Detailed here is one T cell receptor beta chain. This CDR3 region has 14 residues. With 7 bases removed from V and 0 bases from J, the gap between germline ends came to 10 bases. Germline V gene sequence: CDR1 MNHEY, CDR2 SVGAGI. This specimen comes from a study of patients and donors after allogeneic stem cell transplantation. TCRdb independently ran MiXCR on the RT-PCR reads; one entry per CDR3 protein. The table shows about 40,000 distinct CDR3 sequences, with about 30% occurring only once. This clonotype originated in a human donor who was either an allogeneic HSCT recipient or a stem cell or donor lymphocyte infusion donor (not recorded which). It is not recorded whose cells these are; they may come from a transplant donor. This chain connects TRBV6-5 to TRBJ1-5; D unclear. Material: blood, either unsorted or a sorted T cell fraction (not recorded which). CDR3 DNA: TGTGCCAGCATGCCCGGCCGTAGCAATCAGCCCCAGCATTTT. The encoded protein is CASMPGRSNQPQHF.